This T cell receptor beta chain was sequenced in a study of blood T cell repertoires in COVID-19. Whole-study context: The United States, Italy and Spain provided the acute and convalescent COVID-19 samples. Sources were T cells, B-cell-depleted T cells, or PBMCs; the material itself was cDNA or gDNA.

Original processing methods: Reference gene primer amplification gave estimated nucleated cell counts. Using immunoSEQ multiplex PCR, the repertoire was profiled, and TCRdb retains in-frame clones only, with some absent. That table gives V, J and clone size, and the DNA gave D and trimming. The sample lists 90,000 to 110,000 clones, 85% occurring once. The V gene's germline CDR1 is MNHNY and CDR2 SVGAGI (reference sequence). The CDR3 is 15 residues long. V trimming: 2 bases; J trimming: 5 bases; junction bases outside the gene matches: 6. The sample comprised peripheral blood. This sequence was found in a man aged 45 to 65 with acute or convalescent COVID-19. The chain combines TRBV6-6 with TRBJ2-3, with 8 nucleotides matching TRBD2. The CDR3 sequence: CASSYLGGRQDTQYF. The CDR3 DNA sequence: TGTGCCAGCAGTTACCTAGGCGGGAGGCAAGATACGCAGTATTTT.